This T cell receptor (beta chain) is from a study of early T cells in non-severe SARS-CoV-2 infection. Study summary: Sequencing input comprised bulk RNA from unsorted whole blood; chain pairing was not available. General study results and limits: The study's VDJdb matching favored anti-spike CD8 responses and missed private and CD4 specificities.

Molecules of cDNA were individually given unique molecular identifiers that were attached to them. A single record per CDR3 protein comes from TCRdb applying MiXCR to the 5' RACE reads. The sample lists about 71,000 distinct CDR3 sequences, 9.5% to 15% occurring once. This clonotype was found many times. Its antigen remains unidentified. The CDR3 is 17 residues long. V is TRBV21-1 and J is TRBJ2-7; TRBD1, the table's D call, was not compared with the DNA. TRBV21-1 is listed as a pseudogene. The TCR was taken from an adult who was a healthcare worker with PCR-confirmed SARS-CoV-2 infection or an uninfected control (not recorded which). Sample: whole blood, taken at baseline. The CDR3 loop reads CASSKATPRVSPGEQYF. The CDR3 region has the DNA TGTGCCAGCAGCAAGGCGACGCCGCGGGTATCGCCCGGCGAGCAGTACTTC.